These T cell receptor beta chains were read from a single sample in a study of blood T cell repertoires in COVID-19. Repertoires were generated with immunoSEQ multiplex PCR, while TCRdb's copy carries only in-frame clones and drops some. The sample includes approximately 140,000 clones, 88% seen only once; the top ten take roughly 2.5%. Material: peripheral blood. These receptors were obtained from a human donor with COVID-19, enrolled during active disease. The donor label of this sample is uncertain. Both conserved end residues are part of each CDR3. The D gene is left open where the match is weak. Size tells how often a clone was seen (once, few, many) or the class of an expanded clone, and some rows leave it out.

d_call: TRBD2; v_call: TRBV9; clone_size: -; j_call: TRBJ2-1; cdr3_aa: CASSASGESYNEQFF; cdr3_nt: TGTGCCAGCAGCGCCAGCGGGGAATCTTACAATGAGCAGTTCTTC
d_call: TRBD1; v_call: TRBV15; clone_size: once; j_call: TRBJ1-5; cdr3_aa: CATSLGTAANQPQHF; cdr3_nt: TGTGCCACCAGCCTCGGGACAGCCGCCAATCAGCCCCAGCATTTT
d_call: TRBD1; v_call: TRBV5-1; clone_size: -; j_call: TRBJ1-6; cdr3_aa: CASSFSQGARNSPLHF; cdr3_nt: TGCGCCAGCAGCTTCTCACAGGGGGCGCGGAATTCACCCCTCCACTTT
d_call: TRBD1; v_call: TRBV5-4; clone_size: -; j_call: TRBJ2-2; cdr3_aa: CASRYGTGGEELFF; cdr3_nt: TGTGCCAGCAGGTACGGGACAGGGGGCGAGGAGCTGTTTTTT
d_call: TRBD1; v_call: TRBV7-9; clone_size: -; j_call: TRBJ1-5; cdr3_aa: CASSLGDSFNQPQHF; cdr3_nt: TGTGCCAGCAGCTTAGGGGACAGCTTCAATCAGCCCCAGCATTTT
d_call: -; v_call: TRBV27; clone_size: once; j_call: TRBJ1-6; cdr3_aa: CASRSPESSYNSPLHF; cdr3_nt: TGTGCCAGCAGATCACCCGAGAGCTCCTATAATTCACCCCTCCACTTT
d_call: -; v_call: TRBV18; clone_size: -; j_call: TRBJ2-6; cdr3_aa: CASSQRQATSGANVLTF; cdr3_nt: TGTGCCAGCTCTCAGAGACAGGCGACCTCTGGGGCCAACGTCCTGACTTTC
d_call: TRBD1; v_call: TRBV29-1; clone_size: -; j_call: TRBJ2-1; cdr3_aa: CSVVQGAGYNEQFF; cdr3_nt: TGCAGCGTTGTTCAGGGGGCCGGCTACAATGAGCAGTTCTTC
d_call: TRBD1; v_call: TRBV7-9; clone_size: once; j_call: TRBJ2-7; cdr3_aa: CASSPRRAGGPYEQYF; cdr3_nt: TGTGCCAGCAGCCCCAGGCGGGCAGGGGGACCCTACGAGCAGTACTTC
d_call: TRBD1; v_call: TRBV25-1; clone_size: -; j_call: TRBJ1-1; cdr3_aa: CASSDGQGNTEAFF; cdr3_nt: TGTGCCAGCAGTGATGGACAGGGAAACACTGAAGCTTTCTTT
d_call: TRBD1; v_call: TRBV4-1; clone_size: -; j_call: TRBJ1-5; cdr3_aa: CASSQGTGFSNQPQHF; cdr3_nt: TGCGCCAGCAGCCAGGGGACAGGGTTTAGCAATCAGCCCCAGCATTTT
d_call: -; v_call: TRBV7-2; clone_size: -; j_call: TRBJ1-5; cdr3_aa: CASSHGGGSANQPQHF; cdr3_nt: TGTGCCAGCAGCCATGGGGGGGGGAGTGCCAATCAGCCCCAGCATTTT
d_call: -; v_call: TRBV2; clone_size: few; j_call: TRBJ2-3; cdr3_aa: CASRPPGAGRDTQYF; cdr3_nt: TGTGCCAGCAGGCCCCCCGGGGCGGGAAGGGATACGCAGTATTTT
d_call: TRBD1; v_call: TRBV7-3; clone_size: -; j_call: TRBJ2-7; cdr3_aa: CASSFGTGREQYF; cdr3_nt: TGTGCCAGCAGCTTTGGGACAGGGAGAGAGCAGTACTTC
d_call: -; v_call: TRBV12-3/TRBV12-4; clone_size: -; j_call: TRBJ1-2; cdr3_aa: CASSLERYGYTF; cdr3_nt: TGTGCCAGCAGTTTAGAGAGATATGGCTACACCTTC